This T cell receptor (beta chain) was sequenced in a study of CD8 T cells in ankylosing spondylitis. Researchers built TCR beta libraries using quantitative 5'-RACE with molecular barcodes. One entry per CDR3 protein results from TCRdb running MiXCR on the 5' RACE reads. The top ten hold about 0.49% of the sample, which has hundreds of thousands of distinct CDR3 sequences, 12% seen once. Study-level points and caveats: A subset of motif variants has previously been described in the synovial fluid and blood of reactive arthritis. Ankylosing spondylitis blood seemed to carry a telltale TCR beta motif made of roughly eight highly homologous variants.

Details on this clonotype: What it recognizes is unknown.

The V and J ends lost 7 bases and 9 bases, in that order; junction bases with no gene match: 11. The CDR3 totals 13 residues. Germline loops: CDR1 DFQATT, CDR2 SNEGSKA (reference sequence). This TCR derives from a male donor with ankylosing spondylitis. This chain joins TRBV20-1 and TRBJ1-4; 7 nucleotides match TRBD1. Sequenced material: blood, either unsorted or a sorted T cell fraction (not recorded which). Here the CDR3 DNA reads TGCAGTGGTAGGGACAGCGGTCCTCAAAAACTGTTTTTT. This sequence encodes CSGRDSGPQKLFF.